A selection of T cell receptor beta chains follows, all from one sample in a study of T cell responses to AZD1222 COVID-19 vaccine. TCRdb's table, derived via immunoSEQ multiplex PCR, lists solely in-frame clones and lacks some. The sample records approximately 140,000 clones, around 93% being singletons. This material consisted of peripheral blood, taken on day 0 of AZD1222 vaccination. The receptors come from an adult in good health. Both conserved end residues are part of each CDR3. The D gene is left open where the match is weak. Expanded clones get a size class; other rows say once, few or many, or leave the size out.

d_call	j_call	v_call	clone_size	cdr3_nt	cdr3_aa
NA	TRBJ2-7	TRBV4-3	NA	TGCGCCAGCAGCCAAAGCTGGTACGGGGGAACGGGATCCTACGAGCAGTACTTC	CASSQSWYGGTGSYEQYF
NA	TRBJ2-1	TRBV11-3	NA	TGTGCCAGCAGCCGGGTCGGGACTCAAGTGTTCCATGGGCAGTTCTTC	CASSRVGTQVFHGQFF
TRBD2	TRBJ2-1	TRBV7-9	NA	TGTGCCACTGGGGGGGATGAGCAGTTCTTC	CATGGDEQFF
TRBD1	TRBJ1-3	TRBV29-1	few	TGCAGCGTTCGAACCTGGGACAGTTCTTGGGGAAACACCATATATTTT	CSVRTWDSSWGNTIYF
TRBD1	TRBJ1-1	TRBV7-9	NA	TGTGCCAGCAGCTTAGAGGGACAGACTGAAGCTTTCTTT	CASSLEGQTEAFF
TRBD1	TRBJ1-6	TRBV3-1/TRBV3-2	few	TGTGCCAGCAGCCCTTCCGGGACAGGGAGTAACTCACCCCTCCACTTT	CASSPSGTGSNSPLHF
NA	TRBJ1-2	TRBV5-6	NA	TGTGCCAGCAGCTTGGTCGGGGATTACACCTTC	CASSLVGDYTF
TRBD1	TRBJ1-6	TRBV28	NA	TGTGCCAGCAGTCCCGGGACAGGGGGTTCACCCCTCCACTTT	CASSPGTGGSPLHF
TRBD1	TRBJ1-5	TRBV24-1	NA	TGTGCCACCAGTGATCACCCCCAGGGGGTTGGCAATCAGCCCCAGCATTTT	CATSDHPQGVGNQPQHF
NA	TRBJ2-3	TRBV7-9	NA	TGTGCCAGCAGCTTACCGGCTGGCACAGATACGCAGTATTTT	CASSLPAGTDTQYF
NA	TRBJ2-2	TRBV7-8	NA	TGTGCCAGCAGCCCCGCTGGGGTGAACACCGGGGAGCTGTTTTTT	CASSPAGVNTGELFF
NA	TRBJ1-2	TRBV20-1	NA	TGCAGTGCCTCGGACAACTATGGCTACACCTTC	CSASDNYGYTF
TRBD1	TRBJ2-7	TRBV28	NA	TGTGCCAGCAGCCCCAGGGGGCAGGAGCAGTACTTC	CASSPRGQEQYF
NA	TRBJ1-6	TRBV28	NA	TGTGCCAGCAGTTTGATCCAGGGAAATTCACCCCTCCACTTT	CASSLIQGNSPLHF
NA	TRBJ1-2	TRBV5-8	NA	TGTGCCAGCAGCTTGGGGACGGCGGGGCATGGCTACACCTTC	CASSLGTAGHGYTF
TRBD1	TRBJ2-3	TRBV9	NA	TGTGCCAGCAGCGCCGGGGACAGGGGAGGGACAGATACGCAGTATTTT	CASSAGDRGGTDTQYF
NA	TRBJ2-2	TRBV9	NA	TGTGCCAGCAGCTCCCAGGTCGACGGGGGATACACCGGGGAGCTGTTTTTT	CASSSQVDGGYTGELFF
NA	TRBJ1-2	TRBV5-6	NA	TGTGCCAGCAGCTCCCCGATGGGGGGGGACGTCGGCTACACCTTC	CASSSPMGGDVGYTF
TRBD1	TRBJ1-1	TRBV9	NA	TGTGCCAGCAGCGTAATTCCTGGACAGGTGGCTTTCTTT	CASSVIPGQVAFF
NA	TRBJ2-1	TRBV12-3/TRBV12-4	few	TGTGCCAGCGCAAACGTGGGTGAGCAGTTCTTC	CASANVGEQFF
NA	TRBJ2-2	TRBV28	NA	TGTGCCAGCACTATTTCTAGAAGTGGCACCGGGGAGCTGTTTTTT	CASTISRSGTGELFF
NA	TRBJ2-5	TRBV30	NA	TGTGCCTGCGATGGGACTTACAAAGAGACCCAGTACTTC	CACDGTYKETQYF
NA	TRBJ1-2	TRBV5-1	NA	TGCGCCAGCAGCTCCCCCAGGACACCCAATGGCTACACCTTC	CASSSPRTPNGYTF
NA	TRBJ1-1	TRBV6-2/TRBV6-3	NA	TGTGCCAGCAGTGGGGGGACTGAAGCTTTCTTT	CASSGGTEAFF
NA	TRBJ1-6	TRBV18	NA	TGTGCCAGCTCACCTACTCAGGAGGGGGGATCACCCCTCCACTTT	CASSPTQEGGSPLHF
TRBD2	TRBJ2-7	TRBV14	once	TGTGCCAGCAGCCGTCTTAGCGGGGACTCCTACGAGCAGTACTTC	CASSRLSGDSYEQYF
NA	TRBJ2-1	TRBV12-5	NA	TGTGCTAGTGGTTTGGGACTGGGGAGAAACTCCTACAATGAGCAGTTCTTC	CASGLGLGRNSYNEQFF
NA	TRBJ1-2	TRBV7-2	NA	TGTGCCAGCAGCTTAGCGGGCAGAACTAACTATGGCTACACCTTC	CASSLAGRTNYGYTF
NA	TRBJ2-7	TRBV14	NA	TGTGCCAGCAGCCAAGGGTCGGCAGCCTCCTACGAGCAGTACTTC	CASSQGSAASYEQYF
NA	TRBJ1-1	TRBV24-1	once	TGTGCCACCAGTGACTCCGCTGGCAGAGACACTGAAGCTTTCTTT	CATSDSAGRDTEAFF
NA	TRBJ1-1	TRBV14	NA	TGTGCCAGCAGCCAAGTGATGAACACTGAAGCTTTCTTT	CASSQVMNTEAFF